Presented here are 21 T cell receptor beta chains from one specimen sequenced in a study of OX40 agonist ivuxolimab in advanced cancers. Profiled with immunoSEQ multiplex PCR; TCRdb holds only in-frame clones, not every one. The sample has nearly 110,000 clones; 91% are singletons. Sequencing was performed on CD4+ or CD8+ T cells sorted from blood, taken in a trial of the OX40 agonist ivuxolimab. These receptors came from an adult with an advanced solid tumor such as melanoma, head and neck, liver or kidney cancer.

The gene calls are TRBV4-2 and TRBJ1-5; D is possibly TRBD1 (5 bases). Trimming cost V 1 base and J 0 bases, with 13 bases left between them. Germline CDR1 is LGHNA and CDR2 is YNFKEQ. This CDR3 contains 17 residues. The CDR3 region is CASSQVLDTYSNQPQHF. The CDR3 nucleotides read TGTGCCAGCAGCCAAGTTTTGGACACCTATAGCAATCAGCCCCAGCATTTT.

The chain recombines TRBV2 with TRBJ1-1; no firm D call. The CDR3 totals 14 residues. V shed 9 bases and J shed 3 bases, with 17 bases lying between them. Germline V lookup: CDR1 SNHLY, CDR2 FYNNEI. The CDR3 DNA is TGTGCCAGGCGTCGGGCGGAGGCTTACACTGAAGCTTTCTTT. The encoded protein is CARRRAEAYTEAFF.

The chain couples TRBV7-2 to TRBJ1-1; 7 nucleotides line up with TRBD1. V lost 6 bases to trimming and J lost 11 bases; unmatched junction nucleotides: 15. The CDR3 runs 14 residues. Germline V gives CDR1 SGHTA, CDR2 FQGNSA. DNA of the CDR3: TGTGCCAGCAGTTCCAGACAGGGTCTGGGTGGGGCTTTCTTT. Amino acids: CASSSRQGLGGAFF.

The rearrangement uses TRBV5-4 and TRBJ1-1, with 9 nucleotides matching TRBD1. Per germline, CDR1 SGHNT and CDR2 YYREEE (reference sequence). This CDR3 region has 15 residues. The ends lost 4 bases at V and 5 bases at J; junction bases unmatched: 9. This CDR3 is CASSRAGTGRTEAFF. The CDR3 DNA reads TGTGCCAGCAGCAGAGCCGGGACAGGGAGAACTGAAGCTTTCTTT.

J is TRBJ1-2 and V is TRBV5-8; no firm D call. Germline CDR1 and CDR2: SGHTS and YDEGEE. The germline V and J ends were trimmed by 2 bases and 0 bases, with 8 bases remaining between them. The CDR3 has 14 amino acids. The CDR3 reads CASSFPGANYGYTF. The DNA for the CDR3 is TGTGCCAGCAGCTTCCCAGGAGCTAACTATGGCTACACCTTC.

The rearrangement links TRBV19 to TRBJ1-5; 7 bases fit TRBD1. Germline loops: CDR1 LNHDA, CDR2 SQIVND (reference sequence). The CDR3 is made up of 13 amino acids. The trim removed 5 bases at V and 6 bases at J, leaving 4 bases unmatched. CDR3 coding DNA: TGTGCCAGTAGTGACAGGGTCGGTCAGCCCCAGCATTTT. This codes for CASSDRVGQPQHF.

The rearrangement links TRBV15 to TRBJ2-3; 12 bases are shared with TRBD1. Germline V lookup: CDR1 LNHNV, CDR2 YYDKDF (reference sequence). After removal of 0 bases from V and 2 bases from J, the junction contained 9 bases not matched to a gene. The CDR3 has 19 residues. CDR3 DNA: TGTGCCACCAGCAGAGATCCGGGACAGGGGGCTACTTACACAGATACGCAGTATTTT. Translation gives CATSRDPGQGATYTDTQYF.

J is TRBJ2-1 and V is TRBV27; TRBD2 is a possible D gene (5 bases). The CDR3 is made up of 16 amino acids. CDR1 MNHEY and CDR2 SMNVEV come from the germline V gene (reference sequence). The V gene lost 7 bases and the J gene lost 6 bases, with 22 bases spanning the gap. CDR3 loop: CASTSALGRSGNEQFF. The DNA for the CDR3 is TGTGCCAGCACTTCCGCACTTGGGAGATCGGGCAATGAGCAGTTCTTC.

The chain recombines TRBV11-3 with TRBJ2-5; TRBD2 agrees at 11 bases. The CDR3 runs to 16 residues. The germline gives CDR1 SGHNT, CDR2 YENEEA. V shed 4 bases, J shed 1 base, and the junction held 5 bases outside the gene matches. The CDR3 DNA sequence: TGTGCCAGCAGCTCCCGACTAGCGGGGTTCCAAGAGACCCAGTACTTC. Protein product: CASSSRLAGFQETQYF.

The chain couples TRBV28 to TRBJ1-1; no definite D call. CDR1 is MDHEN and CDR2 is SYDVKM in the germline V gene. The CDR3 covers 14 residues. V lost 2 bases and J 1 base, leaving 8 bases between the germline ends. In nucleotides, the CDR3 is TGTGCCAGCAGTTTAGAAAGCCCGAACACTGAAGCTTTCTTT. The encoded protein is CASSLESPNTEAFF. The entire variable domain, with the rest obtained from reference TRBV28 and TRBJ1-1, is as follows: DVKVTQSSRYLVKRTGEKVFLECVQDMDHENMFWYRQDPGLGLRLIYFSYDVKMKEKGDIPEGYSVSREKKERFSLILESASTNQTSMYLCASSLESPNTEAFFGQGTRLTVV.

The genes are TRBV10-3 and TRBJ2-3, with a possible D match to TRBD2 (6 bases). Between the trimmed V and J ends, which lost 3 bases and 4 bases, there was a span of 23 bases. The CDR3 sequence is 18 residues long. Germline assignment: CDR1 ENHRY and CDR2 SYGVKD. The CDR3, as DNA: TGTGCCATCAGTGAAGCGGGCATAATGCTAGCAGTAGCAGATACGCAGTATTTT. It encodes CAISEAGIMLAVADTQYF.

This chain connects TRBV30 to TRBJ1-4, with 7 positions matching TRBD1. The CDR3 spans 15 residues. Germline trimming cut 3 bases from V and 7 bases from J; bases unmatched to any gene: 11. Germline CDR1 GTSNPN, CDR2 SVGIG (reference sequence). The CDR3 sequence: CAWSVAGGEIEKLFF. In nucleotides, the CDR3 is TGTGCCTGGAGCGTGGCAGGGGGGGAGATTGAAAAACTGTTTTTT.

This clone was detected only a few times. This chain links TRBV27 with TRBJ1-5, with a tentative D call TRBD1 (6 bases). Germline-derived CDR1 and CDR2 are MNHEY and SMNVEV (reference sequence). The CDR3 is made up of 16 amino acids. The V gene lost 2 bases and the J gene lost 1 base, with 12 bases spanning the gap. The CDR3 sequence is CASSLGGARSNQPQHF. The CDR3 DNA reads TGTGCCAGCAGTTTAGGGGGGGCAAGGAGCAATCAGCCCCAGCATTTT.

This clone is a singleton in its sample. The gene calls are TRBV7-2 and TRBJ1-2; no definite D call. V shed 4 bases and J shed 6 bases, with 12 bases lying between them. This CDR3 region has 13 residues. CDR1 SGHTA and CDR2 FQGNSA come from the germline V gene. The CDR3, as DNA: TGTGCCAGCAGCTCTCCCCCGTGGAATGGCTACACCTTC. It codes for CASSSPPWNGYTF.

The chain uses TRBV7-2 and TRBJ2-5; TRBD1 matches at 9 bases. V shed 5 bases, J shed 7 bases, and the junction held 11 bases outside the gene matches. The CDR3 spans 15 residues. CDR1 is SGHTA and CDR2 is FQGNSA in the germline V gene. The CDR3 coding sequence is TGTGCCAGCAGCCCCGGACAGGGGCTATGGGGGACCCAGTACTTC. It yields the protein CASSPGQGLWGTQYF.

The chain carries TRBV19 and TRBJ1-6, with D possibly being TRBD1 (6 bases). Germline V CDR1 and CDR2: LNHDA, SQIVND (reference sequence). Trimming cost V 6 bases and J 7 bases, with 13 bases left between them. The CDR3 extends over 14 amino acids. CDR3 in amino acids: CASRQGGGNSPLHF. The CDR3 DNA sequence: TGTGCCAGTAGACAGGGAGGGGGGAATTCACCCCTCCACTTT.

This sequence joins TRBV6-5 and TRBJ2-6; D not certain. Trimming removed 8 bases from V and 1 base from J, with 12 bases in between. The CDR3 totals 15 residues. Per germline, CDR1 MNHEY and CDR2 SVGAGI. The CDR3 DNA is TGTGCCAGCCAAGGAGCTCAATCTGGGGCCAACGTCCTGACTTTC. The encoded protein is CASQGAQSGANVLTF.

J is TRBJ2-3 and V is TRBV4-1, with D perhaps matching TRBD2 (5 bases). V was clipped by 4 bases and J by 5 bases, with 16 bases between them. Germline CDR1 and CDR2: MGHRA and YSYEKL. The CDR3 spans 15 residues. CDR3 sequence (DNA): TGCGCCAGCAGCCCAGACTACGTTGGGCAAGATACGCAGTATTTT. Translation: CASSPDYVGQDTQYF.

The gene calls are TRBV6-1 and TRBJ2-7; no reliable D call. V was clipped by 4 bases and J by 3 bases, with 7 bases between them. This CDR3 is built from 12 residues. Per the germline V gene, CDR1 is MNHNS and CDR2 is SASEGT. The CDR3 protein is CASSVSSYEQYF. CDR3 sequence (DNA): TGTGCCAGCAGTGTCAGCAGCTACGAGCAGTACTTC.

This chain joins TRBV18 and TRBJ2-1; a weak D match, TRBD2 (6 bases). The CDR3 loop spans 12 amino acids. Germline-derived CDR1 and CDR2 are KGHSH and LQKENI. V was clipped by 5 bases and J by 10 bases, with 12 bases between them. CDR3 in DNA: TGTGCCAGCTCATCCTCGGGAGTCGAGCAGTTCTTC. Protein product: CASSSSGVEQFF.

The chain links TRBV19 to TRBJ2-1, with no clear D. CDR1 is LNHDA and CDR2 is SQIVND in the germline V gene (reference sequence). The germline V and J ends were trimmed by 0 bases and 3 bases, with 3 bases remaining between them. This CDR3 has 13 amino acids. The CDR3 region has the DNA TGTGCCAGTAGTATAGATTTCTACAATGAGCAGTTCTTC. It specifies CASSIDFYNEQFF.